This T cell receptor (beta chain) was sequenced during a study of T cell responses to AZD1222 COVID-19 vaccine. V was pared by 5 bases and J by 2 bases, with 8 bases of the junction left unmatched. Looked up from germline, CDR1 is LNHDA and CDR2 is SQIVND (reference sequence). The CDR3 runs to 15 residues. Assay: immunoSEQ multiplex PCR; the TCRdb copy retains only in-frame clones and omits some. The table includes about 120,000 clones, approximately 86% detected once. This specimen was peripheral blood, taken 28 days after the second AZD1222 dose. The rearrangement uses TRBV19 and TRBJ2-7; 8 bases map to TRBD1. The TCR comes from an adult who received the AZD1222 COVID-19 vaccine. CDR3 sequence (DNA): TGTGCCAGTAGTCCAGGACAGGGAGCAACCTACGAGCAGTACTTC. It encodes CASSPGQGATYEQYF.